The 18 T cell receptor beta chains below were found in one sample sequenced in a study of Graves' ophthalmopathy and Graves' hyperthyroidism. Researchers took RNA transcripts and amplified TCR beta CDR3 regions from them. The library came from an HTBI-primed first-round RT-PCR and a second-round multiplex PCR. TCRdb itself ran the multiplex PCR reads through MiXCR, one entry per CDR3 protein. The sample records approximately 150,000 distinct CDR3 sequences, approximately 40% being singletons. The sequencing sample was made of peripheral blood. The receptors derive from a man aged 25-45 years with Graves' ophthalmopathy.

This clonotype came up many times. The chain combines TRBV10-3 with TRBJ1-1; D is uncertain. This CDR3 has 11 amino acids. CDR1 is ENHRY, CDR2 SYGVKD, per germline. Trimming cost V 4 bases and J 7 bases, with 7 bases left between them. The CDR3 DNA follows: TGTGCCATCAGTGGCGGCCTTGAAGCTTTCTTT. It is translated as CAISGGLEAFF.

This clonotype occurred many times. The chain carries TRBV6-1 and TRBJ2-4; D gene uncertain. V was clipped by 4 bases and J by 0 bases, with 13 bases between them. Per germline, CDR1 MNHNS and CDR2 SASEGT. This CDR3 contains 16 residues. The CDR3 is CASSGLSELAKNIQYF. The CDR3 DNA reads TGTGCCAGCAGTGGCTTGTCTGAACTAGCCAAAAACATTCAGTACTTC.

This chain links TRBV12-5 with TRBJ2-5, with D perhaps matching TRBD1 or TRBD2 (5 bases each). Trimming left V 3 bases short and J 4 bases short, with 21 bases between. CDR3 length: 17 amino acids. Per germline, CDR1 LGHNT and CDR2 FRNRAP. The CDR3 DNA is TGTGCTAGTGGTTTCCTCGAAGGGGCGGGCCTGGGAGAGACCCAGTACTTC. Protein sequence: CASGFLEGAGLGETQYF.

This clonotype was counted many times. Written as DNA, the CDR3 is TGCAGTGCTAGAAGGTCTAGCGGTCCCTACGAGCAGTACTTC. Protein: CSARRSSGPYEQYF. This chain uses TRBV20-1 with TRBJ2-7; 7 nucleotides match TRBD2. The CDR3 totals 14 residues. The V gene end was trimmed by 2 bases and the J gene end by 2 bases; junction bases not matched to a gene: 6. Germline lookup yields CDR1 DFQATT and CDR2 SNEGSKA (reference sequence).

This clonotype was seen repeatedly, ten times or more. The chain employs TRBV19 and TRBJ2-7; D ambiguous. The V end lost 5 bases, the J end lost 7 bases, and 15 bases lay between the germline ends. Germline V gene sequence: CDR1 LNHDA, CDR2 SQIVND (reference sequence). This CDR3 contains 13 residues. The CDR3 loop is CASSAAGDGEQYF. DNA for the CDR3: TGTGCCAGTAGTGCGGCTGGCGACGGTGAGCAGTACTTC.

This clonotype has ten or more counts. J is TRBJ2-7 and V is TRBV28; D unclear. The CDR3 extends over 11 amino acids. Trimming pared 6 bases from V and 4 bases from J, leaving 7 bases between. The germline CDR1 and CDR2 sequences are MDHEN and SYDVKM. The CDR3 is CASRVQYEQYF. The CDR3 bases are TGTGCCAGCAGAGTCCAGTACGAGCAGTACTTC.

This clonotype has ten or more counts. The V call is TRBV2, the J call TRBJ2-2, with D possibly TRBD1 on 6 matching bases. V was pared by 10 bases and J by 0 bases, with 15 bases between. Germline values: CDR1 SNHLY, CDR2 FYNNEI. This CDR3 has 15 amino acids. The CDR3 nucleotides read TGTGCCACCGTCGACAGGCCGTCGAACACCGGGGAGCTGTTTTTT. It encodes CATVDRPSNTGELFF.

This clonotype was seen more than once but under ten times. V is TRBV12-3 or TRBV12-4 and J is TRBJ1-2; TRBD1 matches 9 bases. V shed 6 bases, J shed 8 bases, and the junction held 7 bases outside the gene matches. The CDR3 spans 13 residues. CDR3 coding DNA: TGTGCCAGCAGGACCACAGGGGGCCGAGGCTACACCTTC. Translated: CASRTTGGRGYTF.

This clonotype has a count of ten or more. This chain connects TRBV20-1 to TRBJ2-5; D possibly corresponds to TRBD1 (6 bases). This CDR3 is 13 amino acids long. Between the trimmed V and J ends, which lost 4 bases and 10 bases, there was a span of 19 bases. CDR1 is DFQATT, CDR2 SNEGSKA, per germline (reference sequence). CDR3 sequence: CSATIQQGWGQYF. CDR3 nucleotide sequence: TGCAGTGCTACCATACAACAGGGTTGGGGCCAGTACTTC.

CDR3 nucleotides: TGTGCCAGCAGCTTAGGCCCAGTCCTCAACGAGCAGTACTTC. It codes for CASSLGPVLNEQYF. The chain joins TRBV11-2 to TRBJ2-7; D not certain. Between the trimmed V and J ends, which lost 1 base and 5 bases, there was a span of 12 bases. This CDR3 is 14 amino acids long. Germline V CDR1 and CDR2: SGHAT, FQNNGV.

V gene TRBV2 combines with J gene TRBJ2-5; TRBD1 matches at 8 bases. V lost 3 bases and J lost 5; bases outside the gene matches: 8. The germline gives CDR1 SNHLY, CDR2 FYNNEI. The CDR3 extends over 15 amino acids. CDR3 amino acids: CASSESTGARETQYF. CDR3 DNA: TGTGCCAGCAGTGAGTCGACAGGGGCTCGGGAGACCCAGTACTTC. Looking up the rest from reference TRBV2 and TRBJ2-5 gives the full variable domain: EPEVTQTPSHQVTQMGQEVILRCVPISNHLYFYWYRQILGQKVEFLVSFYNNEISEKSEIFDDQFSVERPDGSNFTLKIRSTKLEDSAMYFCASSESTGARETQYFGPGTRLLVL.

This chain connects TRBV28 to TRBJ1-3; D is possibly TRBD1 (6 bases). Trimming took off 6 bases at V and 0 bases at J, with 12 bases between the two ends. CDR1 is MDHEN and CDR2 is SYDVKM in the germline V gene. The CDR3 runs to 15 residues. CDR3 protein: CASRGGAFSGNTIYF. The CDR3 bases are TGTGCCAGCAGAGGGGGGGCTTTCTCTGGAAACACCATATATTTT.

The chain is built from TRBV6-2 or TRBV6-3 and TRBJ2-5; maybe TRBD2 (6 bases). Germline CDR1 and CDR2: MNHEY and SVGEGT. V was trimmed by 6 bases and J by 7 bases, leaving 15 bases between them. The CDR3 contains 13 residues. CDR3 region: CASSPTRRGTQYF. The DNA for the CDR3 is TGTGCCAGCAGCCCGACTAGGAGGGGGACCCAGTACTTC.

This clonotype was counted at least ten times. The chain carries TRBV12-3 or TRBV12-4 and TRBJ1-2; D is ambiguous. CDR3 length: 12 amino acids. The V end was cut by 5 bases, the J end by 2 bases, with 6 bases between. CDR3 protein: CASSTANYGYTF. The CDR3 coding sequence is TGTGCCAGCAGTACAGCAAACTATGGCTACACCTTC.

This clonotype has a count of ten or more. The V gene is TRBV30, the J gene TRBJ1-6; perhaps TRBD1 as D (6 bases). V was pared by 3 bases and J by 10 bases, with 10 bases between. The CDR3 is made up of 12 amino acids. Germline V lookup: CDR1 GTSNPN, CDR2 SVGIG (reference sequence). CDR3 DNA: TGTGCCTGGAGAGAGGGGGAATCACCCCTCCACTTT. Protein product: CAWREGESPLHF.

This clonotype was picked up many times. The chain carries TRBV12-3 or TRBV12-4 and TRBJ1-1; no clear D. The CDR3 length is 12 residues. Trimming removed 3 bases at V and 1 base at J, with 3 bases between. The CDR3 protein is CASSLQNTEAFF. The CDR3 DNA follows: TGTGCCAGCAGTTTGCAGAACACTGAAGCTTTCTTT.

This sequence joins TRBV28 and TRBJ2-7, with 7 positions matching TRBD1. Losses at the gene ends were 5 bases for V and 3 bases for J; bases not matched to a gene: 10. This CDR3 spans 15 amino acids. Germline lookup yields CDR1 MDHEN and CDR2 SYDVKM. The CDR3 sequence: CASSIPGQNVYEQYF. The CDR3 nucleotides are TGTGCCAGCAGTATTCCGGGACAGAACGTCTACGAGCAGTACTTC.

The J gene is TRBJ2-7, the V gene TRBV7-2; a possible D gene is TRBD1 (6 bases). Germline CDR1 is SGHTA and CDR2 is FQGNSA. Trimming shortened V by 4 bases and J by 6 bases, and 7 bases separated the two germline ends. The length of the CDR3 is 11 residues. CDR3 protein: CASSSRGEQYF. The CDR3 coding sequence is TGTGCCAGCAGCTCCAGGGGCGAGCAGTACTTC. The whole variable domain, remainder taken from reference TRBV7-2 and TRBJ2-7, is GAGVSQSPSNKVTEKGKDVELRCDPISGHTALYWYRQSLGQGLEFLIYFQGNSAPDKSGLPSDRFSAERTGGSVSTLTIQRTQQEDSAVYLCASSSRGEQYFGPGTRLTVT.